This T cell receptor beta chain was observed in a study of blood T cell repertoires in COVID-19. Study-wide background: Acute-phase and convalescent COVID-19 samples originated in the United States, Italy and Spain. Sample material is recorded as cDNA or gDNA derived from T cells, B-cell-depleted T cells, or PBMCs.

Per the original data handling: It was from reference gene primer amplification that nucleated cell counts were estimated. Clones were read by immunoSEQ multiplex PCR, and TCRdb kept only the in-frame ones, dropping some. For V, J and clone size, that table is used; D and trimming come from the DNA. The sample lists 80,000 to 95,000 clones; about 90% were seen once. Germline CDR1 is SEHNR and CDR2 is FQNEAQ (reference sequence). The trim removed 5 bases at V and 4 bases at J, leaving 9 bases unmatched. The CDR3 sequence is 16 residues long. The sample holds one count of this clone. The chain joins TRBV7-9 to TRBJ1-4; 8 nucleotides align to TRBD1. Sequenced input: peripheral blood. The TCR originated in a woman aged 45 to 65 with active or convalescent COVID-19. The DNA for the CDR3 is TGTGCCAGCAGCGCGTACCAGGGGGCGGATAATGAAAAACTGTTTTTT. Its protein product is CASSAYQGADNEKLFF.